This T cell receptor (beta chain) is drawn from a study of cytomegalovirus exposure and HLA in healthy donors. This clone was recorded a few times. PCR was performed using 60 Vbeta and 13 Jbeta primers. Profiling relied on immunoSEQ multiplex PCR, and the TCRdb table lists in-frame clones only, not all of them. The profile shows around 180,000 clones, over 60% of them singletons. This CDR3 comprises 18 residues. The V gene lost 3 bases and the J gene lost 0 bases, with 18 bases spanning the gap. CDR1 SGHVS and CDR2 FNYEAQ come from the germline V gene. The sequence derives from a middle-aged woman in good health and CMV-seronegative. The sequenced sample consisted of PBMCs. This sequence joins TRBV7-6 and TRBJ2-1, with D maybe TRBD2 (6 bases). The CDR3 here is CASSLRGSGPSSYNEQFF. The CDR3 bases are TGTGCCAGCAGCTTGAGGGGAAGCGGGCCTAGCTCCTACAATGAGCAGTTCTTC.